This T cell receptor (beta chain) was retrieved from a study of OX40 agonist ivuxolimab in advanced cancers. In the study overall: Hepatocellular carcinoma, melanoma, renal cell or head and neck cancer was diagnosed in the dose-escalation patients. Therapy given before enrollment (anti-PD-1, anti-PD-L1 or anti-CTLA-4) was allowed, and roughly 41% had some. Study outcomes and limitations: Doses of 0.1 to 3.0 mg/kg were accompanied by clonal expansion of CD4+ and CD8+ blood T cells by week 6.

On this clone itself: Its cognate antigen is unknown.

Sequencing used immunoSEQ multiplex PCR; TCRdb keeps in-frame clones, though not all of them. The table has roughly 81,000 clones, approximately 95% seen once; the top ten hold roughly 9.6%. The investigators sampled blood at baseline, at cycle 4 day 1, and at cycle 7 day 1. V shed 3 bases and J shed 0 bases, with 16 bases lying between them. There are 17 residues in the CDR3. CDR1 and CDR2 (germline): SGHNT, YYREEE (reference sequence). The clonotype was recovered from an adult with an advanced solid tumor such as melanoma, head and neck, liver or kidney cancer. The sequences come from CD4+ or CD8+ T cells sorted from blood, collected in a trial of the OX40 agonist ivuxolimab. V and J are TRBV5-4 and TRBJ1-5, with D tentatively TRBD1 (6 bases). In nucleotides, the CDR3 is TGTGCCAGCAGCTGGGGAGGGGGGACATATAGCAATCAGCCCCAGCATTTT. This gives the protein CASSWGGGTYSNQPQHF.